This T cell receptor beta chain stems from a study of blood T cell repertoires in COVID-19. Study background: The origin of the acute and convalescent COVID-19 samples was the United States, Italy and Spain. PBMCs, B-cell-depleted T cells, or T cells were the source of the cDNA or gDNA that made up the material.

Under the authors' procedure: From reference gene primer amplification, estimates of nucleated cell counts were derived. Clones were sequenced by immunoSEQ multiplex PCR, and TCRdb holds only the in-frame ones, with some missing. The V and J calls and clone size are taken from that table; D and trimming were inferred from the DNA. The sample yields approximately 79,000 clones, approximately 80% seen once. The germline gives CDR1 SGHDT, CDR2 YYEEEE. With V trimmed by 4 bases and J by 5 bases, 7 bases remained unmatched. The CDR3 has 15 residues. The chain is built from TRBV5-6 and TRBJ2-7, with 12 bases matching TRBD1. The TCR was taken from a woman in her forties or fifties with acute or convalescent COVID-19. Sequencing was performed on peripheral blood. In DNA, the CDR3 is TGTGCCAGCAGCCTAAGCGGGACAGGGGGCCACGAGCAGTACTTC. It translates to CASSLSGTGGHEQYF.